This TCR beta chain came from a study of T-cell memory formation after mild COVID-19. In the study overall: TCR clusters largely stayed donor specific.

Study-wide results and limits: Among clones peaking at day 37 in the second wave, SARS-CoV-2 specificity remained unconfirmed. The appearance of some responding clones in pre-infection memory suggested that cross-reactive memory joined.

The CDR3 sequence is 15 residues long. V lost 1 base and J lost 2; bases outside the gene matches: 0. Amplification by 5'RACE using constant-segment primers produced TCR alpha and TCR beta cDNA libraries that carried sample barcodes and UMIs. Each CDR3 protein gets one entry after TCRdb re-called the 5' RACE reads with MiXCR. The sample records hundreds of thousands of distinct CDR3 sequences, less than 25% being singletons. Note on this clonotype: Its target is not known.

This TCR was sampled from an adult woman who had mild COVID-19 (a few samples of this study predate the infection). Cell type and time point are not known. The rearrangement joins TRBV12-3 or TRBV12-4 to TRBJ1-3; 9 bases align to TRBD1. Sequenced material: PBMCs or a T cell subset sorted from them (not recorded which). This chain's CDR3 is CASSLGDRAGNTIYF. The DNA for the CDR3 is TGTGCCAGCAGTTTAGGGGACAGGGCTGGAAACACCATATATTTT.